This paragraph covers one TCR beta chain sequence. Antigen: not known. Clones were read by immunoSEQ multiplex PCR, and TCRdb kept only the in-frame ones, dropping some. This table holds around 33,000 clones, approximately 85% found once. The sample comes from a study of PD-L1 blockade in urothelial cancer. Study details: Between 0 and 3 chemotherapy regimens preceded treatment for each patient. Blood samples had a median of approximately 140,000 T cells, more than 65,000 unique TCRs, and clonality around 0.08.

Study findings and constraints: Tumor-associated blood clones were expanded more by durable-benefit patients at 3 weeks.

CDR1 is MNHNS and CDR2 is SASEGT in the germline V gene. The V gene lost 4 bases and the J gene lost 2 bases, with 6 bases spanning the gap. The CDR3 runs to 14 residues. Described time point: pretreatment peripheral blood. This chain joins TRBV6-1 and TRBJ1-6; the D is unclear. Sequenced here: PBMCs, sampled around atezolizumab (anti-PD-L1) treatment. The sequence came from a man in his 60s with urothelial cancer. The CDR3 is CASSAGPYNSPLHF. CDR3 DNA: TGTGCCAGCAGTGCAGGCCCCTATAATTCACCCCTCCACTTT.